The source of this T cell receptor (beta chain) is a study of a mutant IDH1 vaccine in newly diagnosed glioma. Whole-study context: Patients got radiotherapy, temozolomide, or both beforehand, and most got both. General study findings and limits: The study observed vaccine-induced immune responses in about 93% of patients. Pseudoprogression showed no apparent link to changes in top peripheral T cell clonotypes.

Germline lookup yields CDR1 LNHDA and CDR2 SQIVND (reference sequence). The CDR3 length is 15 residues. The germline V and J ends were trimmed by 1 base and 9 bases, with 16 bases remaining between them. As to time point: week 47, end of study. The study gave 300 ug of mutant IDH1 20-mer peptide per vaccine dose, with topical imiquimod. Patients had eight vaccinations, in weeks 1, 3, 5, 7, 11, 15, 19 and 23. Points on this clone: Its specificity is unknown.

The table came from immunoSEQ multiplex PCR; TCRdb's copy has only in-frame clones and leaves some out. The sample has some 35,000 clones, about 81% seen once. The origin of this receptor is a man in his forties with glioma. This material consisted of PBMCs, taken from a glioma patient whose treatment included an IDH1 peptide vaccine. This chain connects TRBV19 to TRBJ1-5; D perhaps matches TRBD1 (6 bases). The CDR3 loop reads CASSIARGASGPQHF. CDR3 DNA: TGTGCCAGTAGTATAGCGAGGGGGGCGTCAGGGCCCCAGCATTTT.